The rows below give T cell receptor beta chains drawn from one sample of a study of blood T cell repertoires in COVID-19. Produced via immunoSEQ multiplex PCR; TCRdb's table is partial and in-frame only. The sample yields tens of thousands of clones, around 87% seen once. The material sequenced was peripheral blood. Source of these receptors: a man aged 35-49 years with acute or convalescent COVID-19. CDR3s include the opening cysteine and the closing phenylalanine or tryptophan. Each record gives: D gene, V gene, clone size, J gene, CDR3 DNA, CDR3 protein. D genes are given only for firm matches. The size field is filled for only some rows; it gives once, few, many or a size class.

NA	TRBV5-6	NA	TRBJ1-4	TGTGCCAGCAGCTTGAGGGGCGGAAAACTGTTTTTT	CASSLRGGKLFF
TRBD1	TRBV13	NA	TRBJ2-3	TGTGCCAGCAGCTCCCGAAGGACAGGGTTAACAGATACGCAGTATTTT	CASSSRRTGLTDTQYF
NA	TRBV18	NA	TRBJ1-2	TGTGCCAGCTCACCACGGTCGGAGGGCTACTATGGCTACACCTTC	CASSPRSEGYYGYTF
TRBD1	TRBV7-2	once	TRBJ1-5	TGTGCCAGCAGCCGGTCTCCGGACAGGGTGCATCAGCCCCAGCATTTT	CASSRSPDRVHQPQHF
TRBD2	TRBV2	NA	TRBJ2-3	TGTGCCCTGAGAGCGGGAAGCACAGATACGCAGTATTTT	CALRAGSTDTQYF
TRBD2	TRBV5-1	NA	TRBJ2-1	TGCGCCAGCAGCTTGGATCTAGCGGGAGGGCCGAACAATGAGCAGTTCTTC	CASSLDLAGGPNNEQFF
TRBD1	TRBV27	NA	TRBJ1-2	TGTGCCAGCAGCTCACGCTACAGGGGATTCCCCACTGGCTACACCTTC	CASSSRYRGFPTGYTF
NA	TRBV4-2	NA	TRBJ1-1	TGTGCCAGCAGCCAAGATTGGTCGGCGGACTTATTAAACACTGAAGCTTTCTTT	CASSQDWSADLLNTEAFF
NA	TRBV10-1	once	TRBJ2-3	TGCGCCAGCAGTGAAGGGGGCACAGATACGCAGTATTTT	CASSEGGTDTQYF
TRBD2	TRBV29-1	NA	TRBJ2-7	TGCAGCGTTGGAGGCGGGAGCGGGAACGAGCAGTACTTC	CSVGGGSGNEQYF
TRBD1	TRBV20-1	NA	TRBJ1-2	TGCAGTGCAGGACAGGGGGATGGCTACACCTTC	CSAGQGDGYTF
TRBD1	TRBV10-3	NA	TRBJ1-4	TGTGCCATCAGCCTCGGGACAGGGGGCACTGAAAAACTGTTTTTT	CAISLGTGGTEKLFF
TRBD1	TRBV3-1/TRBV3-2	NA	TRBJ2-1	TGTGCCAGCAGCCAAGTTCAAGGGGGCTTCAATGAGCAGTTCTTC	CASSQVQGGFNEQFF
NA	TRBV7-2	once	TRBJ1-1	TGTGCCAGCAGCTCCCGGGACACAATAGGTGGGGCTTTCTTT	CASSSRDTIGGAFF
TRBD2	TRBV5-4	NA	TRBJ2-2	TGTGCCAGCAGCAGGGGACTAGCGGGGTCCACCGGGGAGCTGTTTTTT	CASSRGLAGSTGELFF
TRBD2	TRBV6-2/TRBV6-3	NA	TRBJ2-1	TGTGCCAGCAGTTATGCAGGGAGGGCGGGTGAGCAGTTCTTC	CASSYAGRAGEQFF
NA	TRBV7-2	NA	TRBJ2-1	TGTGCCAGCAGCTTCAGGGGAATTAATGAGCAGTTCTTC	CASSFRGINEQFF
TRBD1	TRBV30	NA	TRBJ1-2	TGTGCCTGCGGGGACAGGGGGTTCTATGGCTACACCTTC	CACGDRGFYGYTF
NA	TRBV2	NA	TRBJ1-1	TGTGCCAGCAGTGACTCTCACTTCGGAGCTTTCTTT	CASSDSHFGAFF
NA	TRBV6-1	NA	TRBJ2-1	TGTGCCAGCAGTGAACGTCAGAATTCCTACAATGAGCAGTTCTTC	CASSERQNSYNEQFF
NA	TRBV7-8	NA	TRBJ1-3	TGTGCCAGCAGCCCACCTACGGGGGGTGGAAACACCATATATTTT	CASSPPTGGGNTIYF
TRBD2	TRBV3-1/TRBV3-2	NA	TRBJ2-1	TGTGCCAGCAGCCCGCCCGGGACTAGCGGGAGAAGTTACAATGAGCAGTTCTTC	CASSPPGTSGRSYNEQFF
NA	TRBV7-2	NA	TRBJ1-5	TGTGCCAGCAGCTTAACAAGCAATCAGCCCCAGCATTTT	CASSLTSNQPQHF